This T cell receptor beta chain was identified in a study of glioma-infiltrating T cells after dendritic cell vaccination. Study overall: Autologous tumor lysate-pulsed dendritic cell vaccination was given between the early 2000s and the early 2010s. Three intradermal dendritic cell vaccine injections were given every two weeks.

V lost 2 bases and J lost 5; bases outside the gene matches: 2. The CDR3 spans 14 residues. Germline CDR1 SGHTA, CDR2 FQGTGA. Time point denoted: after dendritic cell vaccination, including at tumor progression/relapse. Only patients with spare fresh-frozen tumor and over two years of follow-up were included. The PCR used 60 V beta and 13 J beta primers. Here immunoSEQ multiplex PCR was the method, and the copy in TCRdb shows in-frame clones only, minus some. The sample lists just under 100,000 clones; roughly 80% were seen once. The clonotype was recovered from a human donor with glioblastoma. Sequences were derived from blood, sampled after dendritic cell vaccination. The chain couples TRBV7-3 to TRBJ2-1; 8 bases align to TRBD2. This CDR3 reads CASSLAGGDNEQFF. DNA for the CDR3: TGTGCCAGCAGCTTAGCGGGGGGAGACAATGAGCAGTTCTTC.